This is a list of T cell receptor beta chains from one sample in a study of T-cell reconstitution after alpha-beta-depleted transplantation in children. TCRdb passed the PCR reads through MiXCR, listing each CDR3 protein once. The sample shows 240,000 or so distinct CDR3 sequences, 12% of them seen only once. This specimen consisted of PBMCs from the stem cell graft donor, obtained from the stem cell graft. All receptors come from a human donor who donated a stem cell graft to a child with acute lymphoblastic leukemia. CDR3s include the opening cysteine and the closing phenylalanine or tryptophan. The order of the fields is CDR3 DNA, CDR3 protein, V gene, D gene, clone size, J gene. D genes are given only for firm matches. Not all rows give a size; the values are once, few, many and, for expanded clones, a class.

CDR3 DNA: TGCAGCGTTGAAGATCAAGTGACTAGTGGAGCTTTCTTT
CDR3 protein: CSVEDQVTSGAFF
V gene: TRBV29-1
D gene: .
clone size: many
J gene: TRBJ1-1

CDR3 DNA: TGTGCCAGCAGTTATGCCGGGGCCCTCGGGGGGACTGAAGCTTTCTTT
CDR3 protein: CASSYAGALGGTEAFF
V gene: TRBV6-2/TRBV6-3
D gene: .
clone size: once
J gene: TRBJ1-1

CDR3 DNA: TGTGCCAGCAGTTCCAGATACGGGGACCCGACGGACGAGCAGTACTTC
CDR3 protein: CASSSRYGDPTDEQYF
V gene: TRBV28
D gene: .
clone size: many
J gene: TRBJ2-7

CDR3 DNA: TGTGCCAGCAGCTTTACCGCGGGATTTAGCACAGATACGCAGTATTTT
CDR3 protein: CASSFTAGFSTDTQYF
V gene: TRBV5-6
D gene: .
clone size: many
J gene: TRBJ2-3

CDR3 DNA: TGCAGCGTTGAATCTTCTAGTATTCGCTCCTACAATGAGCAGTTCTTC
CDR3 protein: CSVESSSIRSYNEQFF
V gene: TRBV29-1
D gene: .
clone size: many
J gene: TRBJ2-1

CDR3 DNA: TGTGCCAGCAGCGTAGGGGGGAAAAGCAATCAGCCCCAGCATTTT
CDR3 protein: CASSVGGKSNQPQHF
V gene: TRBV9
D gene: .
clone size: few
J gene: TRBJ1-5

CDR3 DNA: TGTGCCAGCTCCCAGATACAGGGGAAGGACACAGATACGCAGTATTTT
CDR3 protein: CASSQIQGKDTDTQYF
V gene: TRBV18
D gene: TRBD1
clone size: .
J gene: TRBJ2-3

CDR3 DNA: TGCAGTGCTACCCCCGGAGTCCTTAGCACAGATACGCAGTATTTT
CDR3 protein: CSATPGVLSTDTQYF
V gene: TRBV20-1
D gene: .
clone size: many
J gene: TRBJ2-3

CDR3 DNA: TGTGCCACCAGCAGAGATCTGTGTAATGAGCAGTTCTTC
CDR3 protein: CATSRDLCNEQFF
V gene: TRBV15
D gene: .
clone size: .
J gene: TRBJ2-1

CDR3 DNA: TGTGCCAGCAGTGTGGACGGGAGCTCCTATAATTCACCCCTCCACTTT
CDR3 protein: CASSVDGSSYNSPLHF
V gene: TRBV12-3/TRBV12-4
D gene: .
clone size: many
J gene: TRBJ1-6

CDR3 DNA: TGTGCCAGCAGCACTTCCGGGACCGATTTTACTACGGTTTACGAGCAGTACTTC
CDR3 protein: CASSTSGTDFTTVYEQYF
V gene: TRBV11-1
D gene: .
clone size: few
J gene: TRBJ2-7

CDR3 DNA: TGCGCCATCAGCTTGGAAGGACAGGGGGTCGATAATGAAAAACTGTTTTTT
CDR3 protein: CAISLEGQGVDNEKLFF
V gene: TRBV5-1
D gene: TRBD1
clone size: .
J gene: TRBJ1-4

CDR3 DNA: TGCGCCAGCAGCTTGACCACTACTAGCAATGAGCAGTTCTTC
CDR3 protein: CASSLTTTSNEQFF
V gene: TRBV5-1
D gene: .
clone size: many
J gene: TRBJ2-1

CDR3 DNA: TGTGCCAGCAGCTTAGGACAGGGGGCCTACAATGAGCAGTTCTTC
CDR3 protein: CASSLGQGAYNEQFF
V gene: TRBV7-2
D gene: TRBD1
clone size: many
J gene: TRBJ2-1

CDR3 DNA: TGTGCCACTTTAGCGATCCGAGGAACAACCGGGGAGCTGTTTTTT
CDR3 protein: CATLAIRGTTGELFF
V gene: TRBV15
D gene: .
clone size: few
J gene: TRBJ2-2

CDR3 DNA: TGCAGTGCTAGGGAGGGGAAAGGCAATCAGCCCCAGCATTTT
CDR3 protein: CSAREGKGNQPQHF
V gene: TRBV20-1
D gene: .
clone size: .
J gene: TRBJ1-5

CDR3 DNA: TGCAGTGCCCCGGGCGCGGTAAACAATGAGCAGTTCTTC
CDR3 protein: CSAPGAVNNEQFF
V gene: TRBV20-1
D gene: .
clone size: many
J gene: TRBJ2-1

CDR3 DNA: TGCAGCGTTCAGACAGGGCAAAGCGAGACCCAGTACTTC
CDR3 protein: CSVQTGQSETQYF
V gene: TRBV29-1
D gene: TRBD1
clone size: .
J gene: TRBJ2-5

CDR3 DNA: TGCGCCAGCAGCTCTCGACTAGCGGATGAGCAGTTCTTC
CDR3 protein: CASSSRLADEQFF
V gene: TRBV5-1
D gene: TRBD2
clone size: many
J gene: TRBJ2-1

CDR3 DNA: TGTGCCAGCAGCCGGGCTAACTATGGCTACACCTTC
CDR3 protein: CASSRANYGYTF
V gene: TRBV5-6
D gene: .
clone size: many
J gene: TRBJ1-2

CDR3 DNA: TGTGCCACCAGCAGGGGGGGACTAGGCAACACCGGGGAGCTGTTTTTT
CDR3 protein: CATSRGGLGNTGELFF
V gene: TRBV15
D gene: TRBD2
clone size: many
J gene: TRBJ2-2

CDR3 DNA: TGTGCCAGCAGCCCCGGAGGGCGGGCAGAGCAGTTCTTC
CDR3 protein: CASSPGGRAEQFF
V gene: TRBV11-2
D gene: .
clone size: many
J gene: TRBJ2-1

CDR3 DNA: TGTGCCAGCAGCAGAAACGGCCCCGATGAGCAGTTCTTC
CDR3 protein: CASSRNGPDEQFF
V gene: TRBV7-8
D gene: .
clone size: many
J gene: TRBJ2-1

CDR3 DNA: TGTGCCAGCAGCCGGGACAGACAACGTACTAACTATGGCTACACCTTC
CDR3 protein: CASSRDRQRTNYGYTF
V gene: TRBV27
D gene: TRBD1
clone size: many
J gene: TRBJ1-2

CDR3 DNA: TGTGCCATCTGTCACTCCGTCCACCGGGACAGGGTTCCCACAGATACGCAGTATTTT
CDR3 protein: CAICHSVHRDRVPTDTQYF
V gene: TRBV2
D gene: TRBD1
clone size: .
J gene: TRBJ2-3

CDR3 DNA: TGTGCCAGCAGCTTAGCGATGGGTAGCGGGACCCAACGGGAGTTCTTC
CDR3 protein: CASSLAMGSGTQREFF
V gene: TRBV7-2
D gene: TRBD2
clone size: many
J gene: TRBJ2-1

CDR3 DNA: TGTGCCAGCAGTGAAGGGGGTTCCTACGAGCAGTACTTC
CDR3 protein: CASSEGGSYEQYF
V gene: TRBV6-1
D gene: .
clone size: .
J gene: TRBJ2-7

CDR3 DNA: TGTGCCAGCACTAGCGGGAGACGCGAGCAGTACTTC
CDR3 protein: CASTSGRREQYF
V gene: TRBV6-5
D gene: TRBD2
clone size: few
J gene: TRBJ2-7

CDR3 DNA: TGTGCCATCAGTGCTGGACAGGGGCCGCCTAATGAAAAACTGTTTTTT
CDR3 protein: CAISAGQGPPNEKLFF
V gene: TRBV10-3
D gene: TRBD1
clone size: many
J gene: TRBJ1-4

CDR3 DNA: TGTGCCAGCAGTCATGGACAGGGGGAAGGAGATACGCAGTATTTT
CDR3 protein: CASSHGQGEGDTQYF
V gene: TRBV12-3/TRBV12-4
D gene: TRBD1
clone size: many
J gene: TRBJ2-3

CDR3 DNA: TGTGCCAGCAGAACCACAGGGGAGGGATCACCCCTCCACTTT
CDR3 protein: CASRTTGEGSPLHF
V gene: TRBV6-5
D gene: TRBD1
clone size: many
J gene: TRBJ1-6

CDR3 DNA: TGTGCCTGGGCAAGGGGTACCGGGGAGCTGTTTTTT
CDR3 protein: CAWARGTGELFF
V gene: TRBV30
D gene: .
clone size: .
J gene: TRBJ2-2

CDR3 DNA: TGCGCCAGCGGACTAGCGAGCCCCGCAGATACGCAGTATTTT
CDR3 protein: CASGLASPADTQYF
V gene: TRBV5-1
D gene: TRBD2
clone size: many
J gene: TRBJ2-3

CDR3 DNA: TGTGCCAGCAGCTTCACCCTTCGAGGGGACACTGAAGCTTTCTTT
CDR3 protein: CASSFTLRGDTEAFF
V gene: TRBV7-2
D gene: .
clone size: many
J gene: TRBJ1-1

CDR3 DNA: TGCAGTGCTAGGGGACTCTCCTCTGTGAACACCGGGGAGCTGTTTTTT
CDR3 protein: CSARGLSSVNTGELFF
V gene: TRBV20-1
D gene: .
clone size: many
J gene: TRBJ2-2

CDR3 DNA: TGTGCCAGCACCCCTACCACGCTGGCGGGAGGGCCCAACTCCTACAATGAGCAGTTCTTC
CDR3 protein: CASTPTTLAGGPNSYNEQFF
V gene: TRBV12-3/TRBV12-4
D gene: TRBD2
clone size: many
J gene: TRBJ2-1

CDR3 DNA: TGCAGTGCTACCCTAGGCCAGGAAAGGGACACCGGGGAGCTGTTTTTT
CDR3 protein: CSATLGQERDTGELFF
V gene: TRBV20-1
D gene: .
clone size: many
J gene: TRBJ2-2

CDR3 DNA: TGTGCCAGTAGTACATTATACCAGGGCAGGACTAATGAGCAGTTCTTC
CDR3 protein: CASSTLYQGRTNEQFF
V gene: TRBV19
D gene: .
clone size: many
J gene: TRBJ2-1

CDR3 DNA: TGTGCCATCGCCCAGACTAGCGGGAGAGATAATGAGCAGTTCTTC
CDR3 protein: CAIAQTSGRDNEQFF
V gene: TRBV10-3
D gene: TRBD2
clone size: many
J gene: TRBJ2-1

CDR3 DNA: TGCAGTGCCCCCGGGGCAGGGGGGACTAGCGGGAGGATCGATGAGCAGTTCTTC
CDR3 protein: CSAPGAGGTSGRIDEQFF
V gene: TRBV20-1
D gene: TRBD2
clone size: .
J gene: TRBJ2-1